Presented here are 2 T cell receptor beta chains from one specimen sequenced in a study of blood T cell repertoires in COVID-19. Clones were read by immunoSEQ multiplex PCR, and TCRdb kept only the in-frame ones, dropping some. The sample lists fewer than 250,000 clones, roughly 83% occurring once. The sample taken for sequencing was PBMCs or T cells enriched from blood (not recorded which). These receptors came from a woman aged 45-65 years who had recovered from COVID-19.

The V gene is TRBV3-1 (or the pseudogene TRBV3-2), the J gene TRBJ1-2; 9 nucleotides match TRBD1. Looked up from germline, CDR1 is LGHDT and CDR2 is YNNKEL (reference sequence). The CDR3 spans 15 residues. V was pared by 4 bases and J by 7 bases, with 10 bases of the junction left unmatched. The CDR3 region is CASSPRGGTGTGYTF. CDR3 DNA: TGTGCCAGCAGCCCCAGGGGGGGGACAGGGACTGGCTACACCTTC.

This clone has only one observation. The V call is TRBV29-1, the J call TRBJ1-2; 7 bases fit TRBD1. V lost 4 bases, J lost 8 bases, and 4 bases stayed unmatched. This CDR3 contains 11 residues. CDR1 is SQVTM, CDR2 ANQGSEA, per germline. In DNA form, the CDR3 reads TGCAGCGTTGCGGGACAGAGCGGCTACACCTTC. Translation: CSVAGQSGYTF.